A single sample is the source of the 21 T cell receptor beta chains below, sequenced in a study of T-cell reconstitution after alpha-beta-depleted transplantation in children. Unique molecular identifiers were incorporated into the prepared TCRbeta library. TCRdb recomputed calls from the PCR reads with MiXCR, one row per CDR3 protein. The sample contains 300,000 or so distinct CDR3 sequences, approximately 23% of which appear only once. Specimen: PBMCs, mostly from graft donor cells, collected 180 days after TCRalphabeta/CD19-depleted stem cell transplant. Source of these receptors: a male patient under 18 who had a stem cell transplant for acute lymphoblastic leukemia, so the T cells may come from the graft donor.

This clonotype was seen only a few times. CDR3 residues: CASSLGGLAYNEQFF. DNA for the CDR3: TGTGCCAGCAGCTTAGGGGGACTAGCCTACAATGAGCAGTTCTTC. The chain has TRBV11-2 and TRBJ2-1; TRBD2 matches at 8 bases. The CDR3 is 15 residues long. J lost 2 bases, V lost 1 base, and 1 base had no gene match. CDR1 is SGHAT, CDR2 FQNNGV, per germline.

The chain carries TRBV20-1 and TRBJ2-1; 8 nucleotides align to TRBD2. The CDR3 length is 15 residues. Losses at the gene ends were 1 base for V and 7 bases for J; bases not matched to a gene: 9. CDR1 DFQATT and CDR2 SNEGSKA come from the germline V gene (reference sequence). The CDR3, as DNA: TGCAGTGCTAGAGGTCGGGGGGGCAACCCAAATGAGCAGTTCTTC. This encodes CSARGRGGNPNEQFF.

This clonotype came up a few times. The V and J genes are TRBV29-1 and TRBJ1-3; D perhaps matches TRBD1 (5 bases). The CDR3 is 14 residues long. The germline CDR1 and CDR2 sequences are SQVTM and ANQGSEA. V was trimmed by 3 bases and J by 4 bases, leaving 13 bases between them. CDR3 loop: CSVDQGGSGNTIYF. The CDR3 nucleotides read TGCAGCGTTGACCAGGGAGGGTCCGGAAACACCATATATTTT.

The rearrangement joins TRBV11-3 to TRBJ2-2; D is uncertain. Germline V lookup: CDR1 SGHNT, CDR2 YENEEA. The V gene lost 5 bases and the J gene lost 8 bases, with 21 bases spanning the gap. The CDR3 has 16 residues. CDR3 coding DNA: TGTGCCAGCAGCCCGGCCCAGACGCTGGTTGAGGGGGAGCTGTTTTTT. It codes for CASSPAQTLVEGELFF.

The chain carries TRBV29-1 and TRBJ2-1; 9 bases agree with TRBD2. J gave up 13 bases and V 0 bases, and 13 bases lay outside the gene matches. There are 15 residues in the CDR3. Germline-derived CDR1 and CDR2 are SQVTM and ANQGSEA. The CDR3 coding sequence is TGCAGCGTTGAAGATGGGGGGAATGCGGGAGGGCCCCAGTTCTTC. It specifies CSVEDGGNAGGPQFF.

This clonotype was observed a single time. The rearrangement links TRBV19 to TRBJ2-5, with D possibly matching TRBD2 (6 bases). CDR1 and CDR2 (germline): LNHDA, SQIVND (reference sequence). V was pared by 4 bases and J by 4 bases, with 25 bases between. CDR3 length: 18 residues. The CDR3 loop reads CASSRPGLPGRTGETQYF. The CDR3 DNA is TGTGCCAGTAGTAGACCGGGGCTCCCCGGGAGAACTGGAGAGACCCAGTACTTC.

The rearrangement uses TRBV7-9 and TRBJ2-1, with D perhaps assigned TRBD1 or TRBD2 (5 bases each). Germline V gives CDR1 SEHNR, CDR2 FQNEAQ (reference sequence). There are 16 residues in the CDR3. Trimming cost V 3 bases and J 4 bases, with 16 bases left between them. As DNA, the CDR3 is TGTGCCAGCAGCTTTTCCGGGACGGTAACGTACAATGAGCAGTTCTTC. Protein: CASSFSGTVTYNEQFF.

This clonotype occurred a few times. V and J are TRBV7-8 and TRBJ1-1, with D unclear. CDR1 SGHVS and CDR2 FQNEAQ come from the germline V gene. The CDR3 length is 15 residues. Trimming took 5 bases from V and 1 from J, leaving 14 bases between them. The CDR3 nucleotides read TGTGCCAGCAGCCCTCGGGGAGCCCGGAACACTGAAGCTTTCTTT. Protein product: CASSPRGARNTEAFF.

The chain recombines TRBV5-6 with TRBJ2-3, with D perhaps matching TRBD2 (5 bases). The germline V gene encodes CDR1 SGHDT and CDR2 YYEEEE. The CDR3 is made up of 13 amino acids. With 0 bases removed from V and 4 bases from J, the gap between germline ends came to 6 bases. The CDR3 nucleotides are TGTGCCAGCAGCTTGGACGGGGCAGATACGCAGTATTTT. Its protein is CASSLDGADTQYF.

The chain is built from TRBV3-1 and TRBJ2-1; the D is unclear. The CDR3 is 14 residues long. CDR1 LGHDT and CDR2 YNNKEL come from the germline V gene (reference sequence). V lost 4 bases and J 4 bases, leaving 11 bases between the germline ends. The CDR3 is CASSPYSRYNEQFF. The CDR3 DNA sequence: TGTGCCAGCAGCCCTTATTCCAGGTACAATGAGCAGTTCTTC.

The chain carries TRBV19 and TRBJ2-1; TRBD1 or TRBD2 may be the D gene (5 bases each). Germline-derived CDR1 and CDR2 are LNHDA and SQIVND (reference sequence). The ends were cut back, 5 bases at V and 4 bases at J, with 15 bases in the middle. The CDR3 loop spans 15 amino acids. This CDR3 is CASSWGGGEYNEQFF. DNA of the CDR3: TGTGCCAGTAGTTGGGGTGGGGGAGAATACAATGAGCAGTTCTTC.

The chain has TRBV27 and TRBJ2-7; TRBD1 is a possible D gene (6 bases). The germline gives CDR1 MNHEY, CDR2 SMNVEV (reference sequence). V was shortened by 0 bases and J by 7 bases, with 13 bases between the two germline ends. There are 14 residues in the CDR3. The CDR3 sequence: CASSLSTGLREQYF. CDR3 nucleotides: TGTGCCAGCAGTTTATCCACAGGGTTGAGGGAGCAGTACTTC.

V and J are TRBV5-6 and TRBJ2-7, with D perhaps assigned TRBD1 or TRBD2 (5 bases each). This CDR3 has 15 residues. Deletions cut 4 bases from V and 0 bases from J, with 14 bases between. CDR1 SGHDT and CDR2 YYEEEE come from the germline V gene. CDR3 in DNA: TGTGCCAGCAGCCCCGGGACCCGGAGCTCCTACGAGCAGTACTTC. Protein: CASSPGTRSSYEQYF.

The table lists this clonotype with a few counts. The V gene is TRBV6-2 or TRBV6-3, the J gene TRBJ2-4; 9 bases agree with TRBD2. The CDR3 has 17 residues. The germline CDR1 and CDR2 sequences are MNHEY and SVGEGT. Trimming at V came to 5 bases and at J to 3 bases, leaving 11 bases not matched to a gene. The CDR3 DNA reads TGTGCCAGCAGTCCCACGATGACTAGCGGTATCAAAAACATTCAGTACTTC. Translation gives CASSPTMTSGIKNIQYF.

This clonotype was seen more than once but under ten times. The chain couples TRBV21-1 to TRBJ1-5. TRBV21-1 is reported as a pseudogene. This CDR3 spans 14 amino acids. As DNA, the CDR3 is TGTGCCAGCAGAGGGGGGAGGGGCAATCAGCCCCAGCATTTT. Amino acid sequence: CASRGGRGNQPQHF.

The V call is TRBV20-1, the J call TRBJ2-5, with 7 bases matching TRBD1. The CDR3 contains 13 residues. V was pared by 5 bases and J by 3 bases, with 6 bases of the junction left unmatched. Germline CDR1 is DFQATT and CDR2 is SNEGSKA (reference sequence). CDR3 bases: TGCAGTGCTCTAAGGGGGCAGGAAGAGACCCAGTACTTC. Amino acid sequence: CSALRGQEETQYF.

The CDR3 nucleotides read TGTGCCAGCAGAATTGGGACAGGGGGGAACACTGAAGCTTTCTTT. This encodes CASRIGTGGNTEAFF. The chain has TRBV6-5 and TRBJ1-1; 11 bases match TRBD1. The CDR3 contains 15 residues. CDR1 MNHEY and CDR2 SVGAGI come from the germline V gene. V trimming: 6 bases; J trimming: 1 base; junction bases outside the gene matches: 4.

As DNA, the CDR3 is TGCAGTGCTTGGCGGCGGGACACCTCCTACGAGCAGTACTTC. Residues: CSAWRRDTSYEQYF. The rearrangement uses TRBV20-1 and TRBJ2-7, with D perhaps being TRBD1 or TRBD2 (6 bases each). The V and J ends lost 5 bases and 0 bases respectively, with 14 bases between them. CDR1 and CDR2 (germline): DFQATT, SNEGSKA (reference sequence). The length of the CDR3 is 14 residues.

This clonotype has a handful of counts. This rearrangement joins TRBV28 to TRBJ2-1; no clear D. The ends were cut back, 8 bases at V and 4 bases at J, with 15 bases in the middle. Looked up from germline, CDR1 is MDHEN and CDR2 is SYDVKM. The CDR3 length is 14 residues. The chain's CDR3 is CASGPDTPYNEQFF. DNA of the CDR3: TGTGCCAGCGGCCCAGATACCCCTTACAATGAGCAGTTCTTC.

Only a few counts were recorded for this clonotype. The V gene is TRBV29-1, the J gene TRBJ2-5, with D possibly TRBD2 on 6 matching bases. V gave up 3 bases and J gave up 0 bases, with 20 bases separating them. CDR1 and CDR2 from the germline V gene are SQVTM and ANQGSEA. This CDR3 has 17 amino acids. CDR3 sequence: CSVDGVRGTSYQETQYF. CDR3 coding DNA: TGCAGCGTTGACGGGGTCAGAGGGACTTCGTACCAAGAGACCCAGTACTTC.

This chain links TRBV29-1 with TRBJ1-2, with TRBD1 matching over 10 bases. V was clipped by 4 bases and J by 6 bases; unmatched bases: 5. Germline CDR1 SQVTM, CDR2 ANQGSEA. The CDR3 extends over 13 amino acids. DNA of the CDR3: TGCAGCGTTGGACAGGGGGCTAGCCATGGCTACACCTTC. Amino acids: CSVGQGASHGYTF.